The 18 T cell receptor beta chains given below trace back to one sample, sequenced in a study of technical replicates of blood from a few donors. Profiling relied on immunoSEQ multiplex PCR, and the TCRdb table lists in-frame clones only, not all of them. The sample includes about 82,000 clones, approximately 94% seen only once; the top ten take 0.39%. The material sequenced was T cells isolated from PBMCs. All receptors derive from a human donor in good health.

The chain recombines TRBV11-2 with TRBJ2-7, with no clear D. The CDR3 extends over 12 amino acids. V was trimmed by 1 base and J by 2 bases, leaving 3 bases between them. The V gene's germline CDR1 is SGHAT and CDR2 FQNNGV. The CDR3 DNA is TGTGCCAGCAGCTTAGGCGCCTACGAGCAGTACTTC. This encodes CASSLGAYEQYF.

The V gene is TRBV4-2, the J gene TRBJ1-5; D gene unclear. Trimming shortened V by 0 bases and J by 3 bases, and 3 bases separated the two germline ends. The CDR3 extends over 13 amino acids. The V gene's germline CDR1 is LGHNA and CDR2 YNFKEQ. The CDR3 region has the DNA TGTGCCAGCAGCCAAGATATCAATCAGCCCCAGCATTTT. It yields the protein CASSQDINQPQHF.

The genes are TRBV6-1 and TRBJ1-5; no clear D gene. The CDR3 length is 17 residues. V dropped 4 bases and J dropped 1 base, with 17 bases sitting between them. The germline CDR1 and CDR2 sequences are MNHNS and SASEGT. The CDR3 sequence: CASSGEAIVQSNQPQHF. The DNA of the CDR3 is TGTGCCAGCAGTGGTGAGGCTATTGTGCAGAGCAATCAGCCCCAGCATTTT.

V and J are TRBV10-3 and TRBJ2-7; TRBD1 matches at 10 bases. There are 13 residues in the CDR3. Germline trimming cut 8 bases from V and 6 bases from J; bases unmatched to any gene: 7. Germline lookup yields CDR1 ENHRY and CDR2 SYGVKD. The CDR3 bases are TGTGCCATCTCAGGGACAGGGGTGGGCGAGCAGTACTTC. Residues: CAISGTGVGEQYF.

This clone showed up just once. The chain combines TRBV2 with TRBJ1-6, with 7 bases lining up with TRBD1. Germline-derived CDR1 and CDR2 are SNHLY and FYNNEI. The length of the CDR3 is 15 residues. After removal of 5 bases from V and 7 bases from J, the junction contained 8 bases not matched to a gene. CDR3 in DNA: TGTGCCAGCAGTCCGGACAGGAGAGTAAATTCACCCCTCCACTTT. Protein product: CASSPDRRVNSPLHF.

The J gene is TRBJ2-2, the V gene TRBV5-6; D unclear. V was shortened by 3 bases and J by 0 bases, with 6 bases between the two germline ends. CDR1 is SGHDT, CDR2 YYEEEE, per germline. The CDR3 is 14 residues long. In DNA form, the CDR3 reads TGTGCCAGCAGCTACGGAGCGAACACCGGGGAGCTGTTTTTT. Its translation is CASSYGANTGELFF.

V usage is TRBV5-1 and J usage is TRBJ2-1; 7 bases agree with TRBD2. V shed 0 bases and J 7 bases; nucleotides not matched to a gene: 1. The CDR3 is 13 residues long. The V gene's germline CDR1 is SGHRS and CDR2 YFSETQ. The CDR3 DNA reads as TGCGCCAGCAGCTTGGGACTAGCAAATGAGCAGTTCTTC. Translating it yields CASSLGLANEQFF.

This clone was observed once. The chain recombines TRBV7-9 with TRBJ2-1; 12 bases are a match to TRBD2. From germline, CDR1 is SEHNR and CDR2 FQNEAQ (reference sequence). Losses at the gene ends were 1 base for V and 7 bases for J; bases not matched to a gene: 11. This CDR3 region has 18 residues. The CDR3 spells CASSLVRLAGGFSNEQFF. CDR3 DNA: TGTGCCAGCAGCTTAGTGCGTCTAGCGGGAGGGTTTAGTAATGAGCAGTTCTTC.

This clone appeared a few times. V is TRBV10-1 and J is TRBJ2-2, with TRBD1 identical over 7 bases. This CDR3 spans 14 amino acids. Germline V lookup: CDR1 WNHNN, CDR2 SYGVQD (reference sequence). Trimming took 3 bases from V and 6 from J; bases not matched to a gene: 4. The CDR3, as DNA: TGCGCCAGCAGTGAACAGGGGCGCGCCGGGGAGCTGTTTTTT. It specifies CASSEQGRAGELFF.

The V gene is TRBV27, the J gene TRBJ1-2; 7 bases agree with TRBD1. Germline V gives CDR1 MNHEY, CDR2 SMNVEV (reference sequence). CDR3 length: 13 amino acids. Germline trimming cut 6 bases from V and 4 bases from J; bases unmatched to any gene: 5. The CDR3 loop reads CASSWDRSYGYTF. CDR3 DNA: TGTGCCAGCAGCTGGGACAGATCCTATGGCTACACCTTC.

The chain combines TRBV6-5 with TRBJ1-1, with D uncertain. The germline V gene has CDR1 MNHEY and CDR2 SVGAGI. The CDR3 is 15 residues long. V was cut by 6 bases and J by 1 base, with 15 bases left in between. As DNA, the CDR3 is TGTGCCAGCAGCACCGGTCGCCTAGAGAACACTGAAGCTTTCTTT. Translated: CASSTGRLENTEAFF.

This clone was seen once. The J gene is TRBJ2-1, the V gene TRBV5-1, with 7 nucleotides matching TRBD2. The CDR3 is 21 amino acids. Germline values: CDR1 SGHRS, CDR2 YFSETQ. V was clipped by 0 bases and J by 0 bases; unmatched bases: 18. This CDR3 reads CASSLAYSSGSTGSSYNEQFF. The DNA of the CDR3 is TGCGCCAGCAGCTTGGCCTATAGTAGCGGGTCAACTGGGAGCTCCTACAATGAGCAGTTCTTC.

V is TRBV2 and J is TRBJ1-5, with D possibly TRBD1 on 5 matching bases. The CDR3 runs to 15 residues. Deletions cut 6 bases from V and 3 bases from J, with 15 bases between. Germline V gene lookup returns CDR1 SNHLY and CDR2 FYNNEI. CDR3 in amino acids: CASSVRGAANQPQHF. The CDR3 DNA sequence: TGTGCCAGCAGCGTCCGCGGGGCTGCCAATCAGCCCCAGCATTTT.

The chain links TRBV6-5 to TRBJ2-1; 9 positions match TRBD2. This CDR3 contains 16 residues. Losses at the gene ends were 4 bases for V and 1 base for J; bases not matched to a gene: 5. Germline V gene lookup returns CDR1 MNHEY and CDR2 SVGAGI. Here the CDR3 DNA reads TGTGCCAGCAGTTTCGGACTAGCGTTTTCCTACAATGAGCAGTTCTTC. This encodes CASSFGLAFSYNEQFF.

The CDR3 reads CASSEVTKYEKLFF. The CDR3 coding sequence is TGTGCCAGCAGTGAAGTTACAAAGTATGAAAAACTGTTTTTT. V and J are TRBV2 and TRBJ1-4, with D uncertain. Trimming took 1 base from V and 6 from J, leaving 9 bases between them. The CDR3 consists of 14 residues. Germline loops: CDR1 SNHLY, CDR2 FYNNEI.

The rearrangement uses TRBV27 and TRBJ2-1; D gene unclear. This CDR3 region has 13 residues. The ends were cut back, 1 base at V and 6 bases at J, with 7 bases in the middle. Germline CDR1 and CDR2: MNHEY and SMNVEV (reference sequence). CDR3 nucleotide sequence: TGTGCCAGCAGTTTATACCAGGTCAATGAGCAGTTCTTC. Translating gives CASSLYQVNEQFF.

CDR3 sequence (DNA): TGTGCCAGCTCTCCAAGAACAGGGTCCCTTTACAATGAGCAGTTCTTC. It yields the protein CASSPRTGSLYNEQFF. The chain combines TRBV27 with TRBJ2-1, with TRBD1 as a possible D gene (6 bases). The V gene's germline CDR1 is MNHEY and CDR2 SMNVEV (reference sequence). This CDR3 contains 16 residues. The ends were cut back, 8 bases at V and 4 bases at J, with 21 bases in the middle.

The chain carries TRBV9 and TRBJ2-2, with 7 bases aligning to TRBD2. The CDR3 extends over 16 amino acids. Germline values: CDR1 SGDLS, CDR2 YYNGEE. V shed 3 bases, J shed 3 bases, and the junction held 8 bases outside the gene matches. CDR3 bases: TGTGCCAGCAGCGGTACTGGGAGGGTGGACACCGGGGAGCTGTTTTTT. Translation: CASSGTGRVDTGELFF.